What follows is one TCR beta chain and its context. What it binds is unknown. This may arise from a read error, as a much more abundant clone is one base away. The V end was cut by 10 bases, the J end by 1 base, with 24 bases between. Looked up from germline, CDR1 is ENHRY and CDR2 is SYGVKD. The CDR3 spans 17 residues. Researchers amplified the TCR beta CDR3 regions from RNA transcripts. The HTBI primer set served for first-round RT-PCR of the TCR CDR3. Via MiXCR, TCRdb re-called the multiplex PCR reads, giving one row per CDR3 protein. The repertoire includes more than 300,000 distinct CDR3 sequences, roughly a sixth of them detected once, and more than 30% sits in the top ten. This sample was included in a study of T cells in Graves' hyperthyroidism and ophthalmopathy. Study results and limitations: Separating ophthalmopathy from stable hyperthyroidism was achieved by a 13 V-J model.

This sequence originates from a woman under 40 with Graves' hyperthyroidism that later progressed to Graves' ophthalmopathy. V gene TRBV10-3 combines with J gene TRBJ2-3; a weak D match, TRBD1 (7 bases). Input material: blood. In DNA, the CDR3 is TGTGCCAGCAGAGAAGGGGGCTTCCCGGGAGGCACAGATACGCAGTATTTT. Translation gives CASREGGFPGGTDTQYF.